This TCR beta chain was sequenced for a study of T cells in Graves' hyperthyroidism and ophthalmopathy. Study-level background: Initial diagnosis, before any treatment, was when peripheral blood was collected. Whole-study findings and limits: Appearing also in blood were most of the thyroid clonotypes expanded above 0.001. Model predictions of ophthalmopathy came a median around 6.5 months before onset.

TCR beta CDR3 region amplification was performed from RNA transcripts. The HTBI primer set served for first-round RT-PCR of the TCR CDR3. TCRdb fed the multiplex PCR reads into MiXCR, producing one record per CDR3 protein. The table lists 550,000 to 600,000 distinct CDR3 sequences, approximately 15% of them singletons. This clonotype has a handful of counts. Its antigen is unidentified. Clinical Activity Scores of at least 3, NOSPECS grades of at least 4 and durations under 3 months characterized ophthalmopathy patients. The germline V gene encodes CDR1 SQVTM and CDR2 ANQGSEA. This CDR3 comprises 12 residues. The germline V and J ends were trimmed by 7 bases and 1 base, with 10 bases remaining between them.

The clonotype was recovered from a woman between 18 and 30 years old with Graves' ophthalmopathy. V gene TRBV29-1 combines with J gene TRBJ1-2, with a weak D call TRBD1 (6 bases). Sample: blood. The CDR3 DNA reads TGCAGCGCCCCACAGGGTAACTATGGCTACACCTTC. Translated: CSAPQGNYGYTF.